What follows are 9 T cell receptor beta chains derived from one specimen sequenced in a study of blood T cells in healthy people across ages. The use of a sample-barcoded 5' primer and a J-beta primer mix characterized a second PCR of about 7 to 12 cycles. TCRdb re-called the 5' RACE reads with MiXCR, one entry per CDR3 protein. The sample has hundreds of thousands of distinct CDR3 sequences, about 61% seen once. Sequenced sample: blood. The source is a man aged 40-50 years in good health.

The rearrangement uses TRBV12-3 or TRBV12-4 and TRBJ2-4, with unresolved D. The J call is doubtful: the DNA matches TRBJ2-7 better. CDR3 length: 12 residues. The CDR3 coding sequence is TGTGCCAGCAGTTTAGGGCCGATCGAGCAGTACTTC. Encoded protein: CASSLGPIEQYF.

CDR3 coding DNA: TGTGCCAGCAGCTTAGAAGCGGGAGACCGCGAGCAGTACTTC. Translated, it gives CASSLEAGDREQYF. This chain connects TRBV7-2 to TRBJ2-7; TRBD2 matches at 8 bases. This CDR3 has 14 residues. V shed 1 base, J shed 6 bases, and the junction held 5 bases outside the gene matches. Germline assignment: CDR1 SGHTA and CDR2 FQGNSA.

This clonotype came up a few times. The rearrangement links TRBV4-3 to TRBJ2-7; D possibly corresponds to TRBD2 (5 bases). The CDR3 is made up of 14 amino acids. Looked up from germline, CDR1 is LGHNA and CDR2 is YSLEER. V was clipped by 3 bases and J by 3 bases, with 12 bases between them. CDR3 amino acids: CASSQRTGNYEQYF. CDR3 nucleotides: TGCGCCAGCAGCCAGAGGACTGGAAACTACGAGCAGTACTTC.

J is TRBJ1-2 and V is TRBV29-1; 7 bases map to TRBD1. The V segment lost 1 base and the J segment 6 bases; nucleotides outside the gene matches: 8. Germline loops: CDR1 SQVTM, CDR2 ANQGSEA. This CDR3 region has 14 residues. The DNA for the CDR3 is TGCAGCGTTGAAGTCATCGGGACAGCAGATGGCTACACCTTC. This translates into CSVEVIGTADGYTF. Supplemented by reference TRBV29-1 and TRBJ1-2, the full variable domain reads SAVISQKPSRDICQRGTSLTIQCQVDSQVTMMFWYRQQPGQSLTLIATANQGSEATYESGFVIDKFPISRPNLTFSTLTVSNMSPEDSSIYLCSVEVIGTADGYTFGSGTRLTVV.

In DNA form, the CDR3 reads TGTGCCAGCACTCGCAACCAAGCGGGGTTTAAGGATCGGAATGAGCAGTTCTTC. Protein product: CASTRNQAGFKDRNEQFF. The rearrangement joins TRBV6-6 to TRBJ2-1, with 7 bases that match TRBD2. The CDR3 contains 18 residues. Per germline, CDR1 MNHNY and CDR2 SVGAGI (reference sequence). Trimming at V came to 7 bases and at J to 7 bases, leaving 22 bases not matched to a gene.

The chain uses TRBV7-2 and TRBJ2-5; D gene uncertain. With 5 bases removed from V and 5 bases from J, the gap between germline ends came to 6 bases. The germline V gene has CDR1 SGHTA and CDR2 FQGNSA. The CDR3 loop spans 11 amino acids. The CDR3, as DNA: TGTGCCAGCAGCCCTATCGAGACCCAGTACTTC. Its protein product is CASSPIETQYF.

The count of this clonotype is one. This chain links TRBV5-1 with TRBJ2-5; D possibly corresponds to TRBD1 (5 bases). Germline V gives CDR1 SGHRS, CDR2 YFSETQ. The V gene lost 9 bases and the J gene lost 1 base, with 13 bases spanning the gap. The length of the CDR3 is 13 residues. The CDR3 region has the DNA TGCGCCACTCACAGGCGCCTCCAAGAGACCCAGTACTTC. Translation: CATHRRLQETQYF.

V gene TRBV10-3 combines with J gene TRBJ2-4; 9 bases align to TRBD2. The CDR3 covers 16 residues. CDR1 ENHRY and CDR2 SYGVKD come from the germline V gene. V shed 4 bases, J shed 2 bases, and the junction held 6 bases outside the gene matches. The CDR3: CAISAFSGGSKNIQYF. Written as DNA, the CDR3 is TGTGCCATCAGTGCCTTCAGCGGGGGGTCCAAAAACATTCAGTACTTC.

This CDR3 is CASSQGGRGYHEQFF. The CDR3 region has the DNA TGTGCCAGCAGCCAGGGGGGCCGGGGGTACCATGAGCAGTTCTTC. The chain links TRBV6-1 to TRBJ2-1; the D gene is possibly TRBD1 (7 bases). V lost 6 bases and J 8 bases, leaving 20 bases between the germline ends. Germline loops: CDR1 MNHNS, CDR2 SASEGT. CDR3 size: 15 residues.